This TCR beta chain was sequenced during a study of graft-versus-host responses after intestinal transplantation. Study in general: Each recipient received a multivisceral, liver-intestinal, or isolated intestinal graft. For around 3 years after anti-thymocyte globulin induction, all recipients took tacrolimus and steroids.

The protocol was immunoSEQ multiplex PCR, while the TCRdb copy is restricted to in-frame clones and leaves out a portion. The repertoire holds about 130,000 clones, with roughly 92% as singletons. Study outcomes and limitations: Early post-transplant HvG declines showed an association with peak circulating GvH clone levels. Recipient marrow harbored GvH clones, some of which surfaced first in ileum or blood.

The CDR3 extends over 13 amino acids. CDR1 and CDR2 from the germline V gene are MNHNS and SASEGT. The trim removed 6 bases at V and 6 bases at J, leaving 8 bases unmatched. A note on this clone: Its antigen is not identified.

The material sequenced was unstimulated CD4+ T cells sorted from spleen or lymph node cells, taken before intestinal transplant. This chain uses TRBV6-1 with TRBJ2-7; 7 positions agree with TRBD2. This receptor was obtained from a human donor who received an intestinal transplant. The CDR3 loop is CASREDTGGEQYF. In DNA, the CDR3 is TGTGCCAGCAGGGAGGACACGGGGGGCGAGCAGTACTTC.